The 23 T cell receptor beta chains listed next were all sequenced from one sample in a study of identical twins. TCRdb analysed the 5' RACE reads with MiXCR anew, one entry per CDR3 protein. The table has around 1.7 million distinct CDR3 sequences, less than 40% seen once. The material sequenced was cord blood. Receptor source: a newborn girl in good health.

Points on this clonotype: A read error may be the cause here, since a much bigger clone is one base away. This chain uses TRBV25-1 with TRBJ1-5; 8 positions agree with TRBD1. This CDR3 has 13 residues. The V segment lost 7 bases and the J segment 2 bases; nucleotides outside the gene matches: 1. Looked up from germline, CDR1 is MGHDK and CDR2 is SYGVNS. CDR3 protein: CASMGQGNQPQHF. CDR3 DNA: TGTGCCAGCATGGGACAGGGCAATCAGCCCCAGCATTTT.

The chain is built from TRBV30 and TRBJ1-3, with no clear D. V dropped 5 bases and J dropped 0 bases, with 11 bases sitting between them. CDR1 is GTSNPN, CDR2 SVGIG, per germline (reference sequence). There are 14 residues in the CDR3. The CDR3 DNA follows: TGTGCCTGGGGCCGAACAGTCTCTGGAAACACCATATATTTT. It yields the protein CAWGRTVSGNTIYF. The full variable domain, its missing parts supplied by reference TRBV30 and TRBJ1-3, is SQTIHQWPATLVQPVGSPLSLECTVEGTSNPNLYWYRQAAGRGLQLLFYSVGIGQISSEVPQNLSASRPQDRQFILSSKKLLLSDSGFYLCAWGRTVSGNTIYFGEGSWLTVV.

This clonotype was seen only a few times. The genes are TRBV20-1 and TRBJ1-5, with D possibly being TRBD1 (6 bases). From germline, CDR1 is DFQATT and CDR2 SNEGSKA (reference sequence). CDR3 length equals 15 residues. With 5 bases removed from V and 1 base from J, the gap between germline ends came to 15 bases. As DNA, the CDR3 is TGCAGTGCTCAACGGACAGTTCGGAGCAATCAGCCCCAGCATTTT. This sequence encodes CSAQRTVRSNQPQHF.

This clonotype was observed a handful of times. J is TRBJ2-1 and V is TRBV12-3 or TRBV12-4; TRBD2 matches 9 bases. The CDR3 has 14 residues. Unmatched junction bases numbered 8, after V lost 7 bases and J lost 7 bases. The CDR3 here is CASTRGGAWNEQFF. Here the CDR3 DNA reads TGTGCCAGCACCCGCGGGGGGGCATGGAATGAGCAGTTCTTC.

This clonotype was picked up a small number of times. This chain joins TRBV6-5 and TRBJ2-4; 7 positions match TRBD1. V lost 0 bases to trimming and J lost 3 bases; unmatched junction nucleotides: 2. The CDR3 spans 15 residues. From germline, CDR1 is MNHEY and CDR2 SVGAGI. The CDR3 nucleotides read TGTGCCAGCAGTTACTCGGCAGGGGGCAAAAACATTCAGTACTTC. Protein sequence: CASSYSAGGKNIQYF.

This clonotype turned up a few times. This rearrangement joins TRBV7-2 to TRBJ2-5; TRBD2 matches at 9 bases. This CDR3 is 18 amino acids long. Germline V lookup: CDR1 SGHTA, CDR2 FQGNSA. J lost 2 bases, V lost 1 base, and 11 bases had no gene match. The CDR3 loop is CASSLGRAGGLRQETQYF. DNA of the CDR3: TGTGCCAGCAGCTTAGGCCGAGCGGGGGGACTACGTCAAGAGACCCAGTACTTC.

Points on this clonotype: A junction end diverges from the germline sequence, so it may reflect a read error. V is TRBV5-1 and J is TRBJ2-7; 15 bases are a match to TRBD2. The CDR3 is made up of 18 amino acids. Germline V gene sequence: CDR1 SGHRS, CDR2 YFSETQ. CDR3 sequence reads: CASSLTGTSGGSSYERYF. The DNA for the CDR3 is TGTGCCAGCAGCTTAACCGGGACTAGCGGGGGGAGCTCCTACGAGCGGTACTTC.

DNA for the CDR3: TGTGCCGGCCCGGGACAGGGGATGAGGAATGAGCAGTTCTTC. Translation: CAGPGQGMRNEQFF. This chain joins TRBV2 and TRBJ2-1, with 10 positions matching TRBD1. Germline V lookup: CDR1 SNHLY, CDR2 FYNNEI. V trimming: 11 bases; J trimming: 7 bases; junction bases outside the gene matches: 11. The length of the CDR3 is 14 residues.

The CDR3 region has the DNA TGTGCCAGCAGCCCTCGGGTACAGGGGGGGGACTATGGCTACACCTTC. Its translation is CASSPRVQGGDYGYTF. The chain links TRBV28 to TRBJ1-2; 8 nucleotides line up with TRBD1. The CDR3 contains 16 residues. With V trimmed by 6 bases and J by 3 bases, 12 bases remained unmatched. The V gene's germline CDR1 is MDHEN and CDR2 SYDVKM.

This clonotype was observed a few times. J is TRBJ2-7 and V is TRBV29-1, with unresolved D. The V gene lost 6 bases and the J gene lost 0 bases, with 9 bases spanning the gap. The germline gives CDR1 SQVTM, CDR2 ANQGSEA. The length of the CDR3 is 12 residues. The CDR3 region is CSVYWDSYEQYF. CDR3 nucleotide sequence: TGCAGCGTCTATTGGGACTCCTACGAGCAGTACTTC.

V usage is TRBV7-2 and J usage is TRBJ1-4; TRBD1 matches at 8 bases. Trimming at V came to 6 bases and at J to 6 bases, leaving 6 bases not matched to a gene. In germline, CDR1 is SGHTA, CDR2 FQGNSA. This CDR3 is 14 amino acids long. The CDR3 DNA reads TGTGCCAGCAGGATCGACAGGGGCCATGAAAAACTGTTTTTT. The encoded protein is CASRIDRGHEKLFF.

This chain uses TRBV20-1 with TRBJ1-1, with D unclear. V was clipped by 5 bases and J by 4 bases, with 17 bases between them. The CDR3 sequence is 14 residues long. Germline V gene lookup returns CDR1 DFQATT and CDR2 SNEGSKA (reference sequence). CDR3 protein: CSARADDAFTEAFF. CDR3 nucleotides: TGCAGTGCTCGTGCGGACGACGCCTTCACTGAAGCTTTCTTT.

This clonotype has a handful of counts. This chain connects TRBV3-1 to TRBJ2-7; tentatively, D is TRBD2 (6 bases). Per germline, CDR1 LGHDT and CDR2 YNNKEL (reference sequence). V lost 1 base and J lost 3, with 13 bases in between. The CDR3 is 15 amino acids. The CDR3 nucleotides are TGTGCCAGCAGCCAAGTTGCGGGACCCTACTACGAGCAGTACTTC. Amino acids: CASSQVAGPYYEQYF.

This chain joins TRBV11-2 and TRBJ1-1; no reliable D call. The germline gives CDR1 SGHAT, CDR2 FQNNGV. The V and J ends lost 5 bases and 1 base respectively, with 11 bases between them. This CDR3 spans 14 amino acids. As DNA, the CDR3 is TGTGCCAGCAGCCCCCTCGACACGAACACTGAAGCTTTCTTT. Its protein product is CASSPLDTNTEAFF.

This clonotype was observed a few times. The rearrangement uses TRBV7-9 and TRBJ2-7; TRBD1 is a possible D gene (5 bases). Germline loops: CDR1 SEHNR, CDR2 FQNEAQ (reference sequence). CDR3 length: 15 amino acids. The V gene lost 1 base and the J gene lost 5 bases, with 15 bases spanning the gap. The CDR3 region is CASSLVGAGHHEQYF. CDR3 nucleotide sequence: TGTGCCAGCAGCTTAGTCGGAGCCGGACACCACGAGCAGTACTTC.

This clonotype has a count of ten or more. This rearrangement joins TRBV12-3 or TRBV12-4 to TRBJ2-1, with 9 bases matching TRBD2. The CDR3 extends over 14 amino acids. V gave up 7 bases and J gave up 2 bases; unmatched junction bases: 3. The CDR3 DNA sequence: TGTGCCAGCACCCGACTAGCGGCCTACAATGAGCAGTTCTTC. As protein: CASTRLAAYNEQFF.

This clonotype occurred a few times. The chain joins TRBV5-6 to TRBJ2-3; TRBD2 is a possible D gene (6 bases). Per germline, CDR1 SGHDT and CDR2 YYEEEE. V was shortened by 1 base and J by 2 bases, with 11 bases between the two germline ends. There are 15 residues in the CDR3. The CDR3: CASSLSPDYTDTQYF. The CDR3 DNA reads as TGTGCCAGCAGCTTGTCTCCGGACTACACAGATACGCAGTATTTT.

The V call is TRBV7-2, the J call TRBJ2-5; the D is unclear. Trimming shortened V by 4 bases and J by 5 bases, and 14 bases separated the two germline ends. The CDR3 has 14 residues. Per germline, CDR1 SGHTA and CDR2 FQGNSA. The CDR3 loop reads CASSYRTVGETQYF. In nucleotides, the CDR3 is TGTGCCAGCAGCTATCGGACGGTGGGGGAGACCCAGTACTTC.

This chain connects TRBV12-3 or TRBV12-4 to TRBJ2-1, with D tentatively TRBD1 or TRBD2 (7 bases each). The CDR3 covers 16 residues. With 4 bases removed from V and 3 bases from J, the gap between germline ends came to 16 bases. The chain's CDR3 is CASSSGGGLVYNEQFF. The CDR3 coding sequence is TGTGCCAGCAGTTCAGGGGGGGGGCTTGTCTACAATGAGCAGTTCTTC.

The table lists this clonotype with a few counts. The chain joins TRBV7-6 to TRBJ1-4, with D unclear. Germline assignment: CDR1 SGHVS and CDR2 FNYEAQ. This CDR3 region has 15 residues. V was trimmed by 4 bases and J by 3 bases, leaving 12 bases between them. In nucleotides, the CDR3 is TGTGCCAGCAGCTCCTCCCCGGGCGCTAATGAAAAACTGTTTTTT. This translates into CASSSSPGANEKLFF.

This clonotype was observed a few times. V gene TRBV12-3 or TRBV12-4 combines with J gene TRBJ1-2, with 9 bases that match TRBD1. This CDR3 is built from 17 residues. V lost 4 bases, J lost 4 bases, and 13 bases stayed unmatched. This CDR3 is CASSYDPDPGQGYGYTF. CDR3 in DNA: TGTGCCAGCAGTTATGACCCTGATCCGGGACAGGGCTATGGCTACACCTTC.

This clonotype was observed a few times. The chain links TRBV4-1 to TRBJ2-1; 10 nucleotides line up with TRBD2. CDR1 and CDR2 (germline): MGHRA, YSYEKL. The CDR3 has 16 residues. Trimming at V came to 4 bases and at J to 4 bases, leaving 7 bases not matched to a gene. For the CDR3, the DNA is TGCGCCAGCAGCCGAAATAGCGGGGGGCCTTACAATGAGCAGTTCTTC. Translated: CASSRNSGGPYNEQFF.

This clonotype has just a few counts. The chain couples TRBV16 to TRBJ1-5; D remains ambiguous. Looked up from germline, CDR1 is KGHSY and CDR2 is FQNENV. This CDR3 comprises 18 residues. Trimming took 1 base from V and 3 from J, leaving 19 bases between them. CDR3 sequence: CASSQWRPVTKPNQPQHF. CDR3 nucleotides: TGTGCCAGCAGCCAATGGAGACCAGTGACGAAACCCAATCAGCCCCAGCATTTT.